The next 22 T cell receptor beta chains were all read from a single sample in a study of CD8+CD57+ T cells in acquired aplastic anemia. Genomic DNA served as template for TCR beta VDJ and CDR3 profiling. TCRdb re-called the reads through MiXCR, storing one row per CDR3 protein. The sample shows 150,000 to 200,000 distinct CDR3 sequences, around 48% of them seen only once. Patients sequenced had flow cytometry evidence of CD8+CD57+ cell expansion. The specimen sequenced was sorted CD4+, CD8+, or CD8+CD57+ T cells (not recorded which) from PBMCs. These receptor sequences come from a human donor with aplastic anemia.

The V and J genes are TRBV7-2 and TRBJ1-5, with D unclear. There are 12 residues in the CDR3. The germline CDR1 and CDR2 sequences are SGHTA and FQGNSA. Trimming took off 5 bases at V and 0 bases at J, with 2 bases between the two ends. CDR3 loop: CASSRSNQPQHF. Here the CDR3 DNA reads TGTGCCAGCAGCCGTAGCAATCAGCCCCAGCATTTT.

This chain uses TRBV20-1 with TRBJ2-5, with D possibly matching TRBD1 (6 bases). The germline CDR1 and CDR2 sequences are DFQATT and SNEGSKA (reference sequence). The length of the CDR3 is 12 residues. V was cut by 7 bases and J by 5 bases, with 14 bases left in between. As DNA, the CDR3 is TGCAGTGGAAACAGGGTCCCGGAGACCCAGTACTTC. Protein sequence: CSGNRVPETQYF.

The chain is built from TRBV30 and TRBJ1-5; D possibly corresponds to TRBD1 (5 bases). In germline, CDR1 is GTSNPN, CDR2 SVGIG (reference sequence). V lost 4 bases, J lost 4 bases, and 17 bases lay in between. This CDR3 comprises 15 residues. CDR3 DNA: TGTGCCTGGACCTTGGGGGGAAGGAGTAATCAGCCCCAGCATTTT. It yields the protein CAWTLGGRSNQPQHF.

The chain uses TRBV2 and TRBJ1-2; 7 bases align to TRBD1. Germline V gives CDR1 SNHLY, CDR2 FYNNEI. V shed 9 bases, J shed 2 bases, and the junction held 12 bases outside the gene matches. This CDR3 comprises 15 residues. The CDR3 DNA reads TGTGCCAGTCTTAGGGAGGGGGCGAGAAACTATGGCTACACCTTC. Its translation is CASLREGARNYGYTF.

V gene TRBV2 combines with J gene TRBJ1-1; the D is unclear. Germline V gives CDR1 SNHLY, CDR2 FYNNEI. The CDR3 is made up of 13 amino acids. V lost 4 bases, J lost 9 bases, and 15 bases lay in between. CDR3: CASSGLATLKAFF. In DNA, the CDR3 is TGTGCCAGCAGTGGTTTGGCAACCTTAAAAGCTTTCTTT.

This clonotype was seen many times. The CDR3 coding sequence is TGTGCCAGCAGTGAAACTTACACAGATACGCAGTATTTT. It is translated as CASSETYTDTQYF. The chain combines TRBV6-1 with TRBJ2-3; D gene uncertain. The V gene's germline CDR1 is MNHNS and CDR2 SASEGT. The ends were cut back, 2 bases at V and 2 bases at J, with 5 bases in the middle. The CDR3 length is 13 residues.

For the CDR3, the DNA is TGCAGCGTTAACCTTCAGGGGGGAAGCAATCAGCCCCAGCATTTT. It encodes CSVNLQGGSNQPQHF. This chain links TRBV29-1 with TRBJ1-5; 7 nucleotides match TRBD1. Germline V gene data show CDR1 as SQVTM and CDR2 as ANQGSEA. The J segment lost 1 base and the V segment lost 5 bases, leaving 8 bases of the junction unmatched. This CDR3 has 15 amino acids.

This clonotype showed up many times. The rearrangement uses TRBV9 and TRBJ2-3; weak D call: TRBD1 (6 bases). The germline V gene has CDR1 SGDLS and CDR2 YYNGEE. V was shortened by 0 bases and J by 3 bases, with 17 bases between the two germline ends. The CDR3 has 17 residues. The CDR3 here is CASSVGRIVRGTDTQYF. The CDR3 nucleotides read TGTGCCAGCAGCGTAGGCCGAATAGTGAGGGGGACAGATACGCAGTATTTT.

This clonotype showed up many times. The rearrangement joins TRBV7-2 to TRBJ2-1; D ambiguous. In germline, CDR1 is SGHTA, CDR2 FQGNSA. CDR3 length: 14 residues. Trimming stripped 1 base from V and 6 bases from J, with 10 bases between. DNA of the CDR3: TGTGCCAGCAGCTTAGTTTCGCGGTTCAATGAGCAGTTCTTC. Encoded protein: CASSLVSRFNEQFF.

V usage is TRBV13 and J usage is TRBJ1-2; 12 nucleotides align to TRBD1. The CDR3 spans 16 residues. Losses at the gene ends were 6 bases for V and 5 bases for J; bases not matched to a gene: 10. Looked up from germline, CDR1 is PRHDT and CDR2 is FYEKMQ (reference sequence). The CDR3 sequence is CASREGQGAQRYGYTF. The DNA for the CDR3 is TGTGCCAGCAGGGAGGGACAGGGGGCGCAAAGATATGGCTACACCTTC.

The chain combines TRBV19 with TRBJ2-7; D perhaps matches TRBD1 (6 bases). V lost 7 bases and J 1 base, leaving 17 bases between the germline ends. This CDR3 has 15 residues. Per the germline V gene, CDR1 is LNHDA and CDR2 is SQIVND (reference sequence). CDR3 sequence: CASKVGDTPSYEQYF. CDR3 DNA: TGTGCCAGTAAAGTGGGGGACACCCCATCCTACGAGCAGTACTTC.

This sequence joins TRBV15 and TRBJ1-2, with no clear D. The V end was cut by 0 bases, the J end by 3 bases, with 5 bases between. Per germline, CDR1 LNHNV and CDR2 YYDKDF (reference sequence). CDR3 length equals 13 residues. CDR3 bases: TGTGCCACCAGCAGAGATCGGGACTATGGCTACACCTTC. Protein: CATSRDRDYGYTF.

This clonotype occurred once. The chain carries TRBV2 and TRBJ2-7, with TRBD1 identical over 7 bases. This CDR3 region has 17 residues. Looked up from germline, CDR1 is SNHLY and CDR2 is FYNNEI. With 2 bases clipped from V and 3 bases from J, the junction kept 13 bases outside the gene matches. The CDR3 coding sequence is TGTGCCAGCAGTGAACCAGACAGGGAACTCTTCCGCTACGAGCAGTACTTC. It yields the protein CASSEPDRELFRYEQYF.

The chain has TRBV25-1 and TRBJ2-1; the D gene is possibly TRBD2 (6 bases). The CDR3 runs 14 residues. Trimming left V 6 bases short and J 3 bases short, with 12 bases between. Germline CDR1 and CDR2: MGHDK and SYGVNS. CDR3: CASSVAAFYNEQFF. The CDR3 DNA follows: TGTGCCAGCAGCGTAGCGGCATTCTACAATGAGCAGTTCTTC.

This clonotype was detected only once. This chain links TRBV25-1 with TRBJ2-1; TRBD2 might be the D (5 bases). The CDR3 is made up of 14 amino acids. Trimming cost V 5 bases and J 0 bases, with 8 bases left between them. Per the germline V gene, CDR1 is MGHDK and CDR2 is SYGVNS. The CDR3 bases are TGTGCCAGCAGTAAACGGGACTCCTACAATGAGCAGTTCTTC. This sequence encodes CASSKRDSYNEQFF.

V usage is TRBV19 and J usage is TRBJ1-2; maybe TRBD1 (5 bases). Germline V gene lookup returns CDR1 LNHDA and CDR2 SQIVND (reference sequence). This CDR3 contains 13 residues. V was pared by 7 bases and J by 6 bases, with 15 bases between. In DNA, the CDR3 is TGTGCCAGTAAAACCACAGGAGGTGATGGCTACACCTTC. Its translation: CASKTTGGDGYTF.

The gene calls are TRBV28 and TRBJ1-4; 8 positions agree with TRBD1. CDR1 is MDHEN and CDR2 is SYDVKM in the germline V gene. Losses at the gene ends were 6 bases for V and 3 bases for J; bases not matched to a gene: 3. The CDR3 loop spans 14 amino acids. CDR3 amino acids: CASRSTGANEKLFF. CDR3 in DNA: TGTGCCAGCAGATCGACAGGGGCTAATGAAAAACTGTTTTTT.

This clonotype was detected a few times. The rearrangement links TRBV11-1 to TRBJ2-1, with D perhaps TRBD1 or TRBD2 (5 bases each). Germline CDR1 is SGHAT and CDR2 is FQDESV (reference sequence). Trimming took off 5 bases at V and 0 bases at J, with 11 bases between the two ends. CDR3 size: 15 residues. The CDR3 loop reads CASSPGRSSYNEQFF. In DNA, the CDR3 is TGTGCCAGCAGCCCGGGACGGAGCTCCTACAATGAGCAGTTCTTC.

The CDR3 coding sequence is TGTGCCAGCAGCTGGACTAGCGGAACAATCTACGAGCAGTACTTC. It is translated as CASSWTSGTIYEQYF. This chain connects TRBV7-3 to TRBJ2-7, with 10 nucleotides matching TRBD2. This CDR3 contains 15 residues. After removal of 4 bases from V and 3 bases from J, the junction contained 6 bases not matched to a gene. Germline loops: CDR1 SGHTA, CDR2 FQGTGA. Variable domain in full (rest from reference TRBV7-3 and TRBJ2-7): GAGVSQTPSNKVTEKGKYVELRCDPISGHTALYWYRQSLGQGPEFLIYFQGTGAADDSGLPNDRFFAVRPEGSVSTLKIQRTERGDSAVYLCASSWTSGTIYEQYFGPGTRLTVT.

Ten or more counts support this clonotype. J is TRBJ2-3 and V is TRBV5-1; TRBD2 agrees at 9 bases. After removal of 0 bases from V and 2 bases from J, the junction contained 4 bases not matched to a gene. CDR1 and CDR2 (germline): SGHRS, YFSETQ. The CDR3 covers 16 residues. The CDR3 sequence is CASSLAASGTTDTQYF. The DNA for the CDR3 is TGCGCCAGCAGCTTGGCCGCTAGCGGGACCACAGATACGCAGTATTTT.

This clonotype appeared many times. The chain links TRBV5-1 to TRBJ2-1; a weak D match, TRBD1 (6 bases). This CDR3 is built from 14 residues. CDR1 is SGHRS, CDR2 YFSETQ, per germline. Trimming took off 2 bases at V and 8 bases at J, with 14 bases between the two ends. CDR3 in amino acids: CASSLALQGHEQFF. The CDR3 DNA reads as TGCGCCAGCAGCTTAGCTCTCCAGGGGCATGAGCAGTTCTTC.

This clonotype appeared a single time. The CDR3 does not end in the conserved phenylalanine or tryptophan, so this is likely a read error. The V gene is TRBV20-1, the J gene TRBJ1-2; 7 bases agree with TRBD1. CDR1 and CDR2 (germline): DFQATT, SNEGSKA (reference sequence). The V gene end was trimmed by 5 bases and the J gene end by 4 bases; junction bases not matched to a gene: 13. The CDR3 has 15 residues. The CDR3 spells CSARRGTAGFYGYTV. The DNA for the CDR3 is TGCAGTGCTCGCAGAGGGACAGCGGGATTCTATGGCTACACCGTC.